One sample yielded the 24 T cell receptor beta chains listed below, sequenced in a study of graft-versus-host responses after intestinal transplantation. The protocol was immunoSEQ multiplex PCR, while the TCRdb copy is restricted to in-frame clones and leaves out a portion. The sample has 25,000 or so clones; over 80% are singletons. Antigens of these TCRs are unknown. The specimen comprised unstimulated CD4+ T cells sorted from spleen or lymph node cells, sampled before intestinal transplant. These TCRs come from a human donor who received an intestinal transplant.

This CDR3 is CASSQDSEPQHF. DNA for the CDR3: TGTGCCAGCAGTCAGGACAGCGAGCCCCAGCATTTT. The V gene is TRBV28, the J gene TRBJ1-5; tentative D call: TRBD1 (6 bases). V shed 5 bases and J shed 8 bases, with 10 bases lying between them. The germline gives CDR1 MDHEN, CDR2 SYDVKM. The CDR3 sequence is 12 residues long. The complete variable domain, with remaining parts taken from reference TRBV28 and TRBJ1-5, reads DVKVTQSSRYLVKRTGEKVFLECVQDMDHENMFWYRQDPGLGLRLIYFSYDVKMKEKGDIPEGYSVSREKKERFSLILESASTNQTSMYLCASSQDSEPQHFGDGTRLSIL.

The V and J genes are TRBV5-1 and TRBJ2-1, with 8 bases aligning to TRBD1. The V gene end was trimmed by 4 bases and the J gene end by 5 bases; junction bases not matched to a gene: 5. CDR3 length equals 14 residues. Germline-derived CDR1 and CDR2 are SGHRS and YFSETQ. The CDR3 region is CASSLQGDHNEQFF. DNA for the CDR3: TGCGCCAGCAGCCTACAGGGGGACCACAATGAGCAGTTCTTC. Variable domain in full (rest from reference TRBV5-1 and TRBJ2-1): KAGVTQTPRYLIKTRGQQVTLSCSPISGHRSVSWYQQTPGQGLQFLFEYFSETQRNKGNFPGRFSGRQFSNSRSEMNVSTLELGDSALYLCASSLQGDHNEQFFGPGTRLTVL.

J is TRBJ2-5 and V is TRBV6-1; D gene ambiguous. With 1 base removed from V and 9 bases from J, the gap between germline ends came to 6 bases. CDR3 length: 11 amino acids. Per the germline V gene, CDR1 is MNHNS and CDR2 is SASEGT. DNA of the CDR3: TGTGCCAGCAGTGAAGTGCAGGCCCAGTACTTC. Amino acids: CASSEVQAQYF.

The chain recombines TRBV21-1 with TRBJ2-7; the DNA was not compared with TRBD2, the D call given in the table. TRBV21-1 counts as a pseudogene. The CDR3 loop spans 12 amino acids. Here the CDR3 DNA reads TGTGCCAGCAGCAAAGTCAGAGCGGGAAGGTTCTTC. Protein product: CASSKVRAGRFF.

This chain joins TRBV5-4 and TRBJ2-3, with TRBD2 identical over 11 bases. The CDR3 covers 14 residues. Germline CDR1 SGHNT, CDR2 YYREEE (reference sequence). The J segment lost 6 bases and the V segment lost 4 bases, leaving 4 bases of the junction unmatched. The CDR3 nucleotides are TGTGCCAGCAGCACGGGACTAGCGGCGGATACGCAGTATTTT. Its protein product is CASSTGLAADTQYF. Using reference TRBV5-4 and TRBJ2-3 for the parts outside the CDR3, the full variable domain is ETGVTQSPTHLIKTRGQQVTLRCSSQSGHNTVSWYQQALGQGPQFIFQYYREEENGRGNFPPRFSGLQFPNYSSELNVNALELDDSALYLCASSTGLAADTQYFGPGTRLTVL.

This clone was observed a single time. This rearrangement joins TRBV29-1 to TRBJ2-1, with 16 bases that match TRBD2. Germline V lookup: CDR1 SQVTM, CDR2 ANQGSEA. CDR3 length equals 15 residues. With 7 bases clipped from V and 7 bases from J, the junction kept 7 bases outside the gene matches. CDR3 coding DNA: TGCAGCGCAGGGACTAGCGGGGGGGCAGGTAATGAGCAGTTCTTC. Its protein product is CSAGTSGGAGNEQFF.

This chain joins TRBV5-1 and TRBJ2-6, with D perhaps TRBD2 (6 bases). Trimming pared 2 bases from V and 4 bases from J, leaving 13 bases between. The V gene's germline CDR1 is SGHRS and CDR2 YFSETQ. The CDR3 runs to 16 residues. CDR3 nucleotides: TGCGCCAGCAGCTTACTCGGGGGACCCGGGGCCAACGTCCTGACTTTC. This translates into CASSLLGGPGANVLTF.

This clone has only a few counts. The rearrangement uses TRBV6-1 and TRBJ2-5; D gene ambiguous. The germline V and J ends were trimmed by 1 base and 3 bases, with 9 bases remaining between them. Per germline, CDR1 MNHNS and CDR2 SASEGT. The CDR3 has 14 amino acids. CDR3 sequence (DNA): TGTGCCAGCAGTGAAGTTTGGGTTAAAGAGACCCAGTACTTC. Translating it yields CASSEVWVKETQYF.

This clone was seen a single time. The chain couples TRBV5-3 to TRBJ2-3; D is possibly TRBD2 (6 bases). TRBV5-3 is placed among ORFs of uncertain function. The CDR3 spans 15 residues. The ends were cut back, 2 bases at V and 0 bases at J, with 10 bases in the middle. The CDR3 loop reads CARSFPSGSTDTQYF. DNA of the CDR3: TGTGCCAGAAGCTTCCCAAGCGGGAGCACAGATACGCAGTATTTT.

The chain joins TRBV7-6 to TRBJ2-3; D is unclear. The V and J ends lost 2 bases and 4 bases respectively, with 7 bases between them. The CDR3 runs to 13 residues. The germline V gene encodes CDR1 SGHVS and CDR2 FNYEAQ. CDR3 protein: CASSLIWADTQYF. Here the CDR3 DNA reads TGTGCCAGCAGCTTAATCTGGGCAGATACGCAGTATTTT.

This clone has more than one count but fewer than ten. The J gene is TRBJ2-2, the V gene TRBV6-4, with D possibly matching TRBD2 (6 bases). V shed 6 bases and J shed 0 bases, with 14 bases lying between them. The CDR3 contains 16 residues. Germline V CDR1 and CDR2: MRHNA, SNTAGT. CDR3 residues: CASSLQAGTNTGELFF. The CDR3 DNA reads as TGTGCCAGCAGCCTTCAAGCGGGTACGAACACCGGGGAGCTGTTTTTT.

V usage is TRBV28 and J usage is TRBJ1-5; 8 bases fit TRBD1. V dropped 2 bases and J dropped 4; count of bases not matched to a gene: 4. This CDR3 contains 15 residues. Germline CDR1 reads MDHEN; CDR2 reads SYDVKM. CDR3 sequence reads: CASSLADRVNQPQHF. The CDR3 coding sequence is TGTGCCAGCAGTTTAGCGGACAGGGTGAATCAGCCCCAGCATTTT.

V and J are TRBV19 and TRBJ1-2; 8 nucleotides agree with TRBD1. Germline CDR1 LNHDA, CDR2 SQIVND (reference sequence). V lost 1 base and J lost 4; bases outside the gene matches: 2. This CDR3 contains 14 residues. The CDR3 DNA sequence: TGTGCCAGTAGTATAGCAGGGGGCCCCTATGGCTACACCTTC. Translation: CASSIAGGPYGYTF.

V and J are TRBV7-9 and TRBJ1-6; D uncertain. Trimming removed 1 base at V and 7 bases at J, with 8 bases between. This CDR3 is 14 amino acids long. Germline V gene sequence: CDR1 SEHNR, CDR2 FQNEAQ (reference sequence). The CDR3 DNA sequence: TGTGCCAGCAGCTTAGAGAGAATCAATTCACCCCTCCACTTT. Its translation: CASSLERINSPLHF. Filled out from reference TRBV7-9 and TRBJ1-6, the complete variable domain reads DTGVSQNPRHKITKRGQNVTFRCDPISEHNRLYWYRQTLGQGPEFLTYFQNEAQLEKSRLLSDRFSAERPKGSFSTLEIQRTEQGDSAMYLCASSLERINSPLHFGNGTRLTVT.

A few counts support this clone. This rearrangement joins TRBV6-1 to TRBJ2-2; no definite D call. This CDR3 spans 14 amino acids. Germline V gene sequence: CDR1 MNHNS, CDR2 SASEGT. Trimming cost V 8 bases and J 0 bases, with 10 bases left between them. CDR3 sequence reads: CASCLLANTGELFF. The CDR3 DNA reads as TGTGCCAGCTGCCTTCTCGCGAACACCGGGGAGCTGTTTTTT.

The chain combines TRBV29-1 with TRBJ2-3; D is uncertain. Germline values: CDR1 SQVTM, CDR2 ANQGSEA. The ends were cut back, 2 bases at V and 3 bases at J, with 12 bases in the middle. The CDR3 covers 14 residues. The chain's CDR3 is CSVERWERTDTQYF. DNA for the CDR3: TGCAGCGTTGAAAGGTGGGAAAGGACAGATACGCAGTATTTT.

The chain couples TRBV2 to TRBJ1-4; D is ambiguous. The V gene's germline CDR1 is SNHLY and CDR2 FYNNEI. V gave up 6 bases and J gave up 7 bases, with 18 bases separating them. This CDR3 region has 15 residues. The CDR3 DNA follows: TGTGCCAGCAGGGACGCTTCGTTAAACGGTGAAAAACTGTTTTTT. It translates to CASRDASLNGEKLFF.

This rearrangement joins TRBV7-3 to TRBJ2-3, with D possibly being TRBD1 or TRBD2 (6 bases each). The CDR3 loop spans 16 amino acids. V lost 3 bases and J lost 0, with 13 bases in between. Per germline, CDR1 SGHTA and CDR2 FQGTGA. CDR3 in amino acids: CASSFLGGTSTDTQYF. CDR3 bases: TGTGCCAGCAGCTTCCTAGGCGGGACAAGCACAGATACGCAGTATTTT. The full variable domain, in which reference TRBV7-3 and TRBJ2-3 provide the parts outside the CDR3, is GAGVSQTPSNKVTEKGKYVELRCDPISGHTALYWYRQSLGQGPEFLIYFQGTGAADDSGLPNDRFFAVRPEGSVSTLKIQRTERGDSAVYLCASSFLGGTSTDTQYFGPGTRLTVL.

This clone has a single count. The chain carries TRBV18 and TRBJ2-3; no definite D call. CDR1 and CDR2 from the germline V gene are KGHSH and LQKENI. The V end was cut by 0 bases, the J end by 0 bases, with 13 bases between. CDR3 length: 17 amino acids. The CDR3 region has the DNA TGTGCCAGCTCACCACCACTTGGGCGCCCTAGCACAGATACGCAGTATTTT. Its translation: CASSPPLGRPSTDTQYF.

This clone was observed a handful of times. Here the CDR3 DNA reads TGTGCCAGCAGTTACTCGAAGCGGGAGAATCTTTACGAGCAGTACTTC. It encodes CASSYSKRENLYEQYF. The J gene is TRBJ2-7, the V gene TRBV6-5, with 8 nucleotides matching TRBD2. The CDR3 spans 16 residues. V was clipped by 0 bases and J by 4 bases; unmatched bases: 8. Germline assignment: CDR1 MNHEY and CDR2 SVGAGI.

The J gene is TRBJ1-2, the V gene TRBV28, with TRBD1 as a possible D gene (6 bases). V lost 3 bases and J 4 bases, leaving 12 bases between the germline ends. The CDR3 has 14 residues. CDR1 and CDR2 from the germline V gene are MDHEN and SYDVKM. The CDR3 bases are TGTGCCAGCAGTTTGTTTCAGGGGTCCTATGGCTACACCTTC. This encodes CASSLFQGSYGYTF.

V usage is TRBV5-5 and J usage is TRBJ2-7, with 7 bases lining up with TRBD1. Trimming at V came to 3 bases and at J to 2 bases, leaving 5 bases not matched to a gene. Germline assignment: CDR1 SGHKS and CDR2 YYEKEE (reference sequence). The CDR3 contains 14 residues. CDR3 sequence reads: CASSYRGITYEQYF. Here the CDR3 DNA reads TGTGCCAGCAGCTACAGGGGCATCACCTACGAGCAGTACTTC.

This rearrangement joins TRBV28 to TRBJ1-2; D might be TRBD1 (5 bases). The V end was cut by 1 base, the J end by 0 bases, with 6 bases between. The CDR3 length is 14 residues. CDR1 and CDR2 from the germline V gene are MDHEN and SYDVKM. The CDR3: CASSLLGANYGYTF. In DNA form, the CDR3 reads TGTGCCAGCAGTTTATTGGGGGCTAACTATGGCTACACCTTC.

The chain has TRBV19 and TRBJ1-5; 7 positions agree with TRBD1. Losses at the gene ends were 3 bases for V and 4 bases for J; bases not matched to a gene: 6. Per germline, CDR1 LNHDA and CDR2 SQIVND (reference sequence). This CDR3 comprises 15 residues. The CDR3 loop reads CASSIEDRINQPQHF. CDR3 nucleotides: TGTGCCAGTAGTATCGAGGACAGGATTAATCAGCCCCAGCATTTT.